This T cell receptor beta chain originates from a study of blood T cell repertoires in COVID-19. Overall study: Samples taken during acute and convalescent COVID-19 were collected in the United States, Italy and Spain. T cells, B-cell-depleted T cells, or PBMCs supplied cDNA or gDNA.

Under the authors' procedure: Nucleated cell number was recorded as an estimate derived from reference gene primer amplification. TCRdb's copy holds only in-frame clones and misses some; the assay was immunoSEQ multiplex PCR. V, J and clone size reflect that table, while D and trimming were determined from the DNA. The repertoire holds over 25,000 clones, with over 75% as singletons. The V end lost 3 bases, the J end lost 2 bases, and 17 bases lay between the germline ends. CDR1 and CDR2 (germline): SGHTA, FQGTGA. The CDR3 is 18 amino acids. This chain connects TRBV7-3 to TRBJ2-6; tentative D call: TRBD2 (6 bases). The specimen was peripheral blood. The sequence came from a woman aged 45-65 years with active COVID-19. The CDR3 sequence: CASSFNRDSSPGANVLTF. CDR3 bases: TGTGCCAGCAGCTTCAACCGGGACTCCTCCCCTGGGGCCAACGTCCTGACTTTC.